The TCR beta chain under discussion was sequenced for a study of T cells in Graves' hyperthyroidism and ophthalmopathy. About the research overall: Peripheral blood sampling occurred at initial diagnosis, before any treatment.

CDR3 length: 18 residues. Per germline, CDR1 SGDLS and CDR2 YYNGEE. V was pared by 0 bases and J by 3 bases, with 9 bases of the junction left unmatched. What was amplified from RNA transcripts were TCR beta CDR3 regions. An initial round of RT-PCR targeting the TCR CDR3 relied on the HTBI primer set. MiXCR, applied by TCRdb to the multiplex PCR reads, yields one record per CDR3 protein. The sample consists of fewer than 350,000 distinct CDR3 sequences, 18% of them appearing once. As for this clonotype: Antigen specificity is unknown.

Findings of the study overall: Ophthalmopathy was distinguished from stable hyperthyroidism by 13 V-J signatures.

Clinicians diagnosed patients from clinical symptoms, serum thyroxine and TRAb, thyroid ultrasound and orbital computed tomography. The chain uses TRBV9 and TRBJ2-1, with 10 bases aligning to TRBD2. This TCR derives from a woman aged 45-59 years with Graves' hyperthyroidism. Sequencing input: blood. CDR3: CASSVGPPLAGLYNEQFF. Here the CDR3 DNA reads TGTGCCAGCAGCGTAGGCCCCCCACTAGCGGGACTCTACAATGAGCAGTTCTTC.